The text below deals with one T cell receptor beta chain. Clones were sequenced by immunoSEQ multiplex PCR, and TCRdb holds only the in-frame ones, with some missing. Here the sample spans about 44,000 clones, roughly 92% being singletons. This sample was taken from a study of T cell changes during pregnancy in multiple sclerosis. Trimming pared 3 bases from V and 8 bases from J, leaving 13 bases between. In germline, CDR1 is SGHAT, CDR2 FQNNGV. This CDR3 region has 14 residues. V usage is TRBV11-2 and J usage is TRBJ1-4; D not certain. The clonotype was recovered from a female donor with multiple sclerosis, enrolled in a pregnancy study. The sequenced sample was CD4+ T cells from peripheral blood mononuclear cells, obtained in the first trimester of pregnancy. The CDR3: CASSFGEGREKLFF. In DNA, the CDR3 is TGTGCCAGCAGCTTTGGGGAGGGAAGGGAAAAACTGTTTTTT.